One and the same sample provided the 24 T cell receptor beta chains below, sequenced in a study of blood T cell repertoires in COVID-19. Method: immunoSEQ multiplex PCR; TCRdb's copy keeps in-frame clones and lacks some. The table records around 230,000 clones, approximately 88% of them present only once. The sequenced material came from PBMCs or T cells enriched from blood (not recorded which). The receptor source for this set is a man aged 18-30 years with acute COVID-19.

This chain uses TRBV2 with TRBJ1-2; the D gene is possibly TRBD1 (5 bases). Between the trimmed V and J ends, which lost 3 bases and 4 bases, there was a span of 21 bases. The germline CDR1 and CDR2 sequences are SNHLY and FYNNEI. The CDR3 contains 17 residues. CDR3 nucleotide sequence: TGTGCCAGCAGTGATCTAGCGGGGGTTAAGGCTTCCTATGGCTACACCTTC. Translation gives CASSDLAGVKASYGYTF. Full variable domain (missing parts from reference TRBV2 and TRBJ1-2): EPEVTQTPSHQVTQMGQEVILRCVPISNHLYFYWYRQILGQKVEFLVSFYNNEISEKSEIFDDQFSVERPDGSNFTLKIRSTKLEDSAMYFCASSDLAGVKASYGYTFGSGTRLTVV.

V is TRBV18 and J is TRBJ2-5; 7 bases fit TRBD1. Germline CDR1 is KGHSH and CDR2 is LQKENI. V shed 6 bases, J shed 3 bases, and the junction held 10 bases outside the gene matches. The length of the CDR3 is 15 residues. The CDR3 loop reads CASSLRQGPEETQYF. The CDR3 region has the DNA TGTGCCAGCTCCCTTAGACAGGGTCCTGAAGAGACCCAGTACTTC.

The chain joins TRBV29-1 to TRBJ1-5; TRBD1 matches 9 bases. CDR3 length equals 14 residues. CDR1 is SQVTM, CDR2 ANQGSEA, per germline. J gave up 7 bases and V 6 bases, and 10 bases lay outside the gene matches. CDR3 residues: CSVVDRGSGQPQHF. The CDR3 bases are TGCAGCGTCGTGGACAGGGGATCGGGACAGCCCCAGCATTTT.

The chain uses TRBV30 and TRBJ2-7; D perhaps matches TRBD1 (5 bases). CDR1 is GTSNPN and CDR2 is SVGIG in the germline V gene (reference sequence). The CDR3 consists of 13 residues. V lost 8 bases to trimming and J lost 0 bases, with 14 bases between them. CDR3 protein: CALGAASSYEQYF. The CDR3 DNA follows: TGTGCCCTTGGGGCCGCGAGCTCCTACGAGCAGTACTTC. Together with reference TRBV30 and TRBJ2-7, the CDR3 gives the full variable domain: SQTIHQWPATLVQPVGSPLSLECTVEGTSNPNLYWYRQAAGRGLQLLFYSVGIGQISSEVPQNLSASRPQDRQFILSSKKLLLSDSGFYLCALGAASSYEQYFGPGTRLTVT.

The CDR3, as DNA: TGCGCCAGCAGCTTGAGCGGGAGCTCCTACGAGCAGTACTTC. Translating it yields CASSLSGSSYEQYF. The chain uses TRBV5-1 and TRBJ2-7; TRBD2 matches 8 bases. CDR1 is SGHRS and CDR2 is YFSETQ in the germline V gene. V was clipped by 1 base and J by 0 bases; unmatched bases: 0. This CDR3 is 14 amino acids long.

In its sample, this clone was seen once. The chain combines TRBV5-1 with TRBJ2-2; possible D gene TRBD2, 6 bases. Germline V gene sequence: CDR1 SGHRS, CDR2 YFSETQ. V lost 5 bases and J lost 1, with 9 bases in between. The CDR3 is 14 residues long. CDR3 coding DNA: TGCGCCAGCAGTGCGGGAAGGAACACCGGGGAGCTGTTTTTT. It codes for CASSAGRNTGELFF.

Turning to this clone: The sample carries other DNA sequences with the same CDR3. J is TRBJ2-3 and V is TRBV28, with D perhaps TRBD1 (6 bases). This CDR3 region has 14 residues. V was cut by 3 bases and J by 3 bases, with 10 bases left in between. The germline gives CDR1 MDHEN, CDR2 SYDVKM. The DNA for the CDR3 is TGTGCCAGCAGTTTGGGGCAGGGGACAGATACGCAGTATTTT. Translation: CASSLGQGTDTQYF.

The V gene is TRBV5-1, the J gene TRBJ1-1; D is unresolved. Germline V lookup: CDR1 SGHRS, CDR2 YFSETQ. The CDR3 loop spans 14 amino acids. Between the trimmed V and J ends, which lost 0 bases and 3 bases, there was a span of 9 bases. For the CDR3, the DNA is TGCGCCAGCAGCTTGGGGACGGACTACACTGAAGCTTTCTTT. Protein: CASSLGTDYTEAFF.

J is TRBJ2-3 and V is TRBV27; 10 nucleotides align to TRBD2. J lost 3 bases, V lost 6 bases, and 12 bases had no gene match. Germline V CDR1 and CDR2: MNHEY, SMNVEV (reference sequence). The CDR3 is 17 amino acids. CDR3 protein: CASSRTGGSGRTDTQYF. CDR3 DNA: TGTGCCAGCAGCCGCACCGGTGGTAGCGGGAGGACAGATACGCAGTATTTT.

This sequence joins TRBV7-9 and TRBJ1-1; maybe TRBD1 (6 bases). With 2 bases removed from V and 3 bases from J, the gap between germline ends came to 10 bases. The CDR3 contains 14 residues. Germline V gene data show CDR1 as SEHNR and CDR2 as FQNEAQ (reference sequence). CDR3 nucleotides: TGTGCCAGCAGCTTACGGGGGGCTGACACTGAAGCTTTCTTT. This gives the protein CASSLRGADTEAFF.

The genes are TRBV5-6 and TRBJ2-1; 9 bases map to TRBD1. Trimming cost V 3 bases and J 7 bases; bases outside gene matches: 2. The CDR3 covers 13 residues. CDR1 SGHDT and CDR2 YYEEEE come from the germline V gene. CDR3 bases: TGTGCCAGCAGCTACGGACAGGGGAATGAGCAGTTCTTC. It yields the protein CASSYGQGNEQFF.

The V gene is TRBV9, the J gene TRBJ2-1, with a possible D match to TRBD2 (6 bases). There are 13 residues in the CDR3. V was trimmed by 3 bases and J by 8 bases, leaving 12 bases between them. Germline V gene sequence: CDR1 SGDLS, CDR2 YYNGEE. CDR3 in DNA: TGTGCCAGCAGCGCCGGGACTGGGGATGAGCAGTTCTTC. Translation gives CASSAGTGDEQFF.

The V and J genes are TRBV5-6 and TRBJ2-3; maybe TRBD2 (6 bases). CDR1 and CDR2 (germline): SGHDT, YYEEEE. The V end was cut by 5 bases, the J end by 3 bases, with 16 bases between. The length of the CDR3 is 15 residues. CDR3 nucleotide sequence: TGTGCCAGCAGGAGCCTATCGGGAGTGACAGATACGCAGTATTTT. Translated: CASRSLSGVTDTQYF.

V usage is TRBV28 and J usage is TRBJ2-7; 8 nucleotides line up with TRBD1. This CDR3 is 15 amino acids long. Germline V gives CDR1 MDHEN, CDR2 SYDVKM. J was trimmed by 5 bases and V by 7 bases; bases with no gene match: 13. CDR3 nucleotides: TGTGCCAGCACCCCTGCGGGGCAGGGGGCCGACGAGCAGTACTTC. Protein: CASTPAGQGADEQYF. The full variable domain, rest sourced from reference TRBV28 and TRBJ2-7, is DVKVTQSSRYLVKRTGEKVFLECVQDMDHENMFWYRQDPGLGLRLIYFSYDVKMKEKGDIPEGYSVSREKKERFSLILESASTNQTSMYLCASTPAGQGADEQYFGPGTRLTVT.

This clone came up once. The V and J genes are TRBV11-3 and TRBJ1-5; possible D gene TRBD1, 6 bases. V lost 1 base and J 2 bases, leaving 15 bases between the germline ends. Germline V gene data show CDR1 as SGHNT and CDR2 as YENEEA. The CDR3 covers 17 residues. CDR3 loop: CASSLVGGGRGNQPQHF. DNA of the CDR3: TGTGCCAGCAGCTTAGTAGGGGGGGGCAGGGGCAATCAGCCCCAGCATTTT.

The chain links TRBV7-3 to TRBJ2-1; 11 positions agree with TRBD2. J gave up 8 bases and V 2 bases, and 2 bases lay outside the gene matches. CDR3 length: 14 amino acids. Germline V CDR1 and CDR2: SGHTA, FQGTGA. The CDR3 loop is CASSLLAGGDEQFF. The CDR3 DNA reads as TGTGCCAGCAGCTTACTAGCGGGAGGCGATGAGCAGTTCTTC.

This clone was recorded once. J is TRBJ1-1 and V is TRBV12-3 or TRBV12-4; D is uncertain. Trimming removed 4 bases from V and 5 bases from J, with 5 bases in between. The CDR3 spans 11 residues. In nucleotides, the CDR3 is TGTGCCAGCAGTTCGCGGACTGAAGCTTTCTTT. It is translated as CASSSRTEAFF.

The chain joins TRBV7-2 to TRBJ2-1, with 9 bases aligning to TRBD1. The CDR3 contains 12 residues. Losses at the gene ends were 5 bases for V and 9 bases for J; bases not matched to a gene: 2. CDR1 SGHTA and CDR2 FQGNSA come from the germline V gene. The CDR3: CASSKDRGEQFF. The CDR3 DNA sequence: TGTGCCAGCAGCAAGGACAGGGGTGAGCAGTTCTTC.

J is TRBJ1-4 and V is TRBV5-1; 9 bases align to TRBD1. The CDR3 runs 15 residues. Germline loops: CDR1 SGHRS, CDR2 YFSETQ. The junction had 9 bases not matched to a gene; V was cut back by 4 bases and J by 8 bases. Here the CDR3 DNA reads TGCGCCAGCAGCGCCTCACAGGGGGCGGGAGAAAAACTGTTTTTT. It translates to CASSASQGAGEKLFF.

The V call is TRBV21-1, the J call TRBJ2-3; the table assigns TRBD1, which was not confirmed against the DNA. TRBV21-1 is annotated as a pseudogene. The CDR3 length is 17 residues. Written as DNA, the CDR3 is TGTGCCAGCAGCAAAGCGCGCGGGACAGGGCGCACAGATACGCAGTATTTT. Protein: CASSKARGTGRTDTQYF.

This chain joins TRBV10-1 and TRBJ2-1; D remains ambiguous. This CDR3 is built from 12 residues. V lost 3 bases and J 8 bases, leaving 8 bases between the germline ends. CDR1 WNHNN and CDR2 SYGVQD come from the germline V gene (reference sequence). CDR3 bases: TGCGCCAGCAGTGATACTGAGGATGAGCAGTTCTTC. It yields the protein CASSDTEDEQFF.

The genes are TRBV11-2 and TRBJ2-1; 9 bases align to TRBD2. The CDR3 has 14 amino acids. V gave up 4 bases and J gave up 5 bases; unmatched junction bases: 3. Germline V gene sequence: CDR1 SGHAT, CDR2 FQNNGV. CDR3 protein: CASSSGLADNEQFF. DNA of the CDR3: TGTGCCAGCAGCTCGGGACTAGCTGACAATGAGCAGTTCTTC.

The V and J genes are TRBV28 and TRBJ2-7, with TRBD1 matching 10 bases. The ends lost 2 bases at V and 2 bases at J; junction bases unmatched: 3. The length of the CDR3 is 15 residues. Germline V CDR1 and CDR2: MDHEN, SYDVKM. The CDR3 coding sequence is TGTGCCAGCAGTTTACCCGGACAGGGGGCCTACGAGCAGTACTTC. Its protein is CASSLPGQGAYEQYF.

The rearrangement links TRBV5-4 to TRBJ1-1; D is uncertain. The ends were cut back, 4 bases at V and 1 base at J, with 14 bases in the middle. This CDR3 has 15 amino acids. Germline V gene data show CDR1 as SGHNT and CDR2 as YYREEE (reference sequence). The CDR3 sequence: CASSDKGPENTEAFF. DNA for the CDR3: TGTGCCAGCAGCGACAAAGGTCCCGAGAACACTGAAGCTTTCTTT.